One and the same sample provided the 21 T cell receptor beta chains below, sequenced in a study of shared clonotypes between healthy human individuals. Clones were read by immunoSEQ multiplex PCR, and TCRdb kept only the in-frame ones, dropping some. The data hold about 1.5 million clones, with about 98% observed a single time. Sequencing was carried out using naive CD4+ T cells sorted from blood. The subset was: CD45RA+ positively selected. These receptors were collected from a man between 25 and 39 years old in good health.

The V gene is TRBV29-1, the J gene TRBJ2-3; D call uncertain. Germline loops: CDR1 SQVTM, CDR2 ANQGSEA. The germline V and J ends were trimmed by 7 bases and 1 base, with 6 bases remaining between them. This CDR3 has 11 amino acids. The chain's CDR3 is CSADGTDTQYF. CDR3 nucleotide sequence: TGCAGCGCCGACGGCACAGATACGCAGTATTTT.

The V and J genes are TRBV28 and TRBJ2-7; D remains ambiguous. The CDR3 contains 12 residues. The ends were cut back, 3 bases at V and 3 bases at J, with 6 bases in the middle. From germline, CDR1 is MDHEN and CDR2 SYDVKM. CDR3 protein: CASSLSRYEQYF. Here the CDR3 DNA reads TGTGCCAGCAGTTTGTCTCGCTACGAGCAGTACTTC.

The gene calls are TRBV2 and TRBJ2-7; a weak D match, TRBD1 (7 bases). V lost 7 bases and J lost 5, with 21 bases in between. From germline, CDR1 is SNHLY and CDR2 FYNNEI. This CDR3 is 15 amino acids long. Here the CDR3 DNA reads TGTGCCAGCAACCAGGGGGGAACAGGAAAGCACGAGCAGTACTTC. Translating gives CASNQGGTGKHEQYF.

The count of this clone is one. The V gene is TRBV10-3, the J gene TRBJ2-2; a weak D match, TRBD2 (6 bases). There are 15 residues in the CDR3. Between the trimmed V and J ends, which lost 2 bases and 6 bases, there was a span of 13 bases. Germline lookup yields CDR1 ENHRY and CDR2 SYGVKD. The CDR3, as DNA: TGTGCCATCAGTGAGCGGCGGGATGCGTCCGGGGAGCTGTTTTTT. This gives the protein CAISERRDASGELFF.

The chain joins TRBV7-2 to TRBJ2-7; D possibly corresponds to TRBD2 (5 bases). The CDR3 sequence is 17 residues long. The V gene's germline CDR1 is SGHTA and CDR2 FQGNSA. Trimming removed 2 bases at V and 0 bases at J, with 17 bases between. CDR3 DNA: TGTGCCAGCAGCTTATATAGGCCGGACTCTTTCTCCTACGAGCAGTACTTC. Protein: CASSLYRPDSFSYEQYF.

V gene TRBV15 combines with J gene TRBJ2-7; D is uncertain. Germline V gene data show CDR1 as LNHNV and CDR2 as YYDKDF (reference sequence). The CDR3 contains 13 residues. The V and J ends lost 1 base and 5 bases respectively, with 9 bases between them. The CDR3 nucleotides read TGTGCCACCAGCAGAGGTACATACAACGAGCAGTACTTC. It encodes CATSRGTYNEQYF.

The rearrangement links TRBV19 to TRBJ2-7, with 9 bases aligning to TRBD1. The CDR3 contains 15 residues. Germline V lookup: CDR1 LNHDA, CDR2 SQIVND (reference sequence). With V trimmed by 4 bases and J by 1 base, 5 bases remained unmatched. The CDR3 loop is CASSTLGTGSYEQYF. As DNA, the CDR3 is TGTGCCAGTAGTACCTTAGGGACAGGGTCCTACGAGCAGTACTTC.

The chain is built from TRBV5-1 and TRBJ2-3; 8 bases match TRBD1. J was trimmed by 3 bases and V by 1 base; bases with no gene match: 4. This CDR3 region has 15 residues. The germline gives CDR1 SGHRS, CDR2 YFSETQ. The CDR3 reads CASSLMHRGTDTQYF. DNA of the CDR3: TGCGCCAGCAGCTTGATGCACAGGGGGACAGATACGCAGTATTTT.

The V gene is TRBV4-2, the J gene TRBJ2-2, with D perhaps matching TRBD1 or TRBD2 (5 bases each). CDR3 length: 17 amino acids. The V gene lost 1 base and the J gene lost 1 base, with 13 bases spanning the gap. Germline V lookup: CDR1 LGHNA, CDR2 YNFKEQ. This chain's CDR3 is CASSQAPGRKNTGELFF. The CDR3 DNA reads as TGTGCCAGCAGCCAAGCGCCGGGACGGAAGAACACCGGGGAGCTGTTTTTT.

This clone is a singleton in its sample. The chain joins TRBV11-3 to TRBJ2-2; D ambiguous. CDR1 SGHNT and CDR2 YENEEA come from the germline V gene. The CDR3 runs 16 residues. The V end was cut by 5 bases, the J end by 0 bases, with 13 bases between. This CDR3 is CASSPSSQPNTGELFF. CDR3 bases: TGTGCCAGCAGCCCTAGTAGCCAGCCGAACACCGGGGAGCTGTTTTTT.

The V gene is TRBV27, the J gene TRBJ2-1; TRBD2 might be the D (5 bases). Trimming took off 6 bases at V and 0 bases at J, with 12 bases between the two ends. CDR1 MNHEY and CDR2 SMNVEV come from the germline V gene (reference sequence). This CDR3 is built from 15 residues. The CDR3 DNA is TGTGCCAGCAGAGGGAGCGAAAGCTCCTACAATGAGCAGTTCTTC. This gives the protein CASRGSESSYNEQFF.

This clone appeared once. The chain links TRBV19 to TRBJ2-7, with 12 bases matching TRBD2. The CDR3 spans 15 residues. The germline gives CDR1 LNHDA, CDR2 SQIVND (reference sequence). J gave up 6 bases and V 3 bases, and 6 bases lay outside the gene matches. CDR3 sequence: CASSILAGGPGEQYF. In nucleotides, the CDR3 is TGTGCCAGTAGTATTCTAGCGGGAGGGCCAGGCGAGCAGTACTTC.

The chain recombines TRBV28 with TRBJ1-1; 7 bases agree with TRBD1. This CDR3 has 15 residues. Germline V gives CDR1 MDHEN, CDR2 SYDVKM. V shed 6 bases and J 6 bases; nucleotides not matched to a gene: 13. The CDR3 protein is CASSPTTGESAEAFF. CDR3 DNA: TGTGCCAGCAGCCCAACTACAGGGGAATCGGCTGAAGCTTTCTTT.

The J gene is TRBJ1-4, the V gene TRBV11-2, with D hard to call. V lost 5 bases to trimming and J lost 5 bases, with 9 bases between them. Germline values: CDR1 SGHAT, CDR2 FQNNGV. This CDR3 has 13 amino acids. CDR3 DNA sequence: TGTGCCAGCAGCCTAAGGCTCAATGAAAAACTGTTTTTT. This translates into CASSLRLNEKLFF.

The chain links TRBV5-1 to TRBJ1-1; no clear D. This CDR3 comprises 14 residues. V was cut by 2 bases and J by 0 bases, with 8 bases left in between. Germline CDR1 and CDR2: SGHRS and YFSETQ. CDR3 in DNA: TGCGCCAGCAGCTTCATTACCGTGAACACTGAAGCTTTCTTT. It yields the protein CASSFITVNTEAFF.

This chain connects TRBV28 to TRBJ2-1; 8 bases fit TRBD2. J lost 7 bases, V lost 6 bases, and 8 bases had no gene match. CDR1 is MDHEN and CDR2 is SYDVKM in the germline V gene. The CDR3 is made up of 14 amino acids. The CDR3 sequence is CASSRRGGANEQFF. The CDR3 DNA follows: TGTGCCAGCAGCCGCCGGGGGGGAGCTAATGAGCAGTTCTTC.

The V and J genes are TRBV21-1 and TRBJ2-6; the table's D call TRBD1 went unverified against the DNA. TRBV21-1 counts as a pseudogene. CDR3 length: 17 residues. The CDR3 nucleotides read TGTGCCAGCAGCAAATATAGTGGCAGGGTTGGGGCCAACGTCCTGACTTTC. This sequence encodes CASSKYSGRVGANVLTF.

The chain combines TRBV10-1 with TRBJ2-5, with 13 bases lining up with TRBD2. The CDR3 loop spans 18 amino acids. After removal of 5 bases from V and 0 bases from J, the junction contained 9 bases not matched to a gene. CDR1 WNHNN and CDR2 SYGVQD come from the germline V gene (reference sequence). CDR3 in amino acids: CASSQLAGGPIDQETQYF. DNA of the CDR3: TGCGCCAGCAGTCAACTAGCGGGAGGGCCAATAGACCAAGAGACCCAGTACTTC.

The chain combines TRBV11-2 with TRBJ1-1, with no clear D. This CDR3 region has 10 residues. Germline values: CDR1 SGHAT, CDR2 FQNNGV. Trimming shortened V by 11 bases and J by 3 bases, and 7 bases separated the two germline ends. The CDR3 loop reads CAPRDTEAFF. The CDR3 bases are TGTGCCCCTCGGGACACTGAAGCTTTCTTT.

This chain connects TRBV10-3 to TRBJ2-3, with 7 bases lining up with TRBD1. The CDR3 is 15 amino acids. V was clipped by 3 bases and J by 3 bases; unmatched bases: 6. The germline gives CDR1 ENHRY, CDR2 SYGVKD. CDR3 DNA: TGTGCCATCAGTGAAGAGGGGGCGACGACAGATACGCAGTATTTT. Residues: CAISEEGATTDTQYF.

This chain joins TRBV7-6 and TRBJ2-3; D not resolved. Germline CDR1 reads SGHVS; CDR2 reads FNYEAQ. Trimming pared 0 bases from V and 2 bases from J, leaving 9 bases between. The CDR3 has 15 amino acids. In DNA form, the CDR3 reads TGTGCCAGCAGCTTAGCAGACGGGTTCACAGATACGCAGTATTTT. Translation: CASSLADGFTDTQYF.